This section outlines one TCR beta chain sequence together with its context. This clonotype was observed once. Its antigen specificity is not known. No base quality information exists; no much larger clone differs at one position. A read on its own is weak evidence. cDNA synthesis used template-switch 5'RACE with a primer carrying a 10-nucleotide random unique molecular identifier tagging each TCR transcript. Every sequencing run covered 15-18 subjects and yielded more than 170 million TCR-beta sequences. The RNeasy kit was used to extract total RNA. Using the KAPA Real-time Library Amplification kit, TCR-beta VDJ regions were amplified with primers for the TCR constant region and the 5'RACE anchor. Sample indexes and Illumina adaptors were added in a first PCR, after which library yield was increased in a second PCR. After Ampure bead purification, the TCR product of roughly 650 bp was size-selected on a 2% E-gel SizeSelection system. Library quality was checked on a Bioanalyzer, concentration was measured with Qubit, and libraries were quantified with the Kapa Library Quantification kit before pooling. An Illumina HiSeq 2500 was used to sequence the libraries paired-end at 2 x 150 bp. To increase sequence diversity, roughly 24-32% phiX was spiked into each library pool. In the source study's methods: The UMI-based MiGEC pipeline processed quality-filtered reads and removed over 80% of raw TCR sequences during error correction. IMGT germline references were used for alignment of VDJ genes, and clonotypes were defined by a unique CDR3 amino acid sequence together with V-J genes. Clonal expansion, Shannon diversity, and CDR3 relatedness (CalcPairwiseDistances, ClusterSamples) were evaluated with VDJtools, and phylogenetic trees were built with CLCbio workbench. Clones with at least 8 unique UMIs were defined as expanded, with this threshold being based on coefficient-of-variation modelling across technical triplicates. TCRdb cleaned the public reads at Q25 with fastp, built clones with MiXCR and kept in-frame beta chains. Merged by CDR3 protein, the rows form single entries marked with the most common genes and DNA. It is TCRdb's table, rather than the study itself, that gives the V and J calls and clone size. Recorded for this sample are 55,000 or so distinct CDR3 sequences; roughly 4.6% of them occurred a single time. Around 3% of the sample goes to the ten largest clones.

The data were taken from a study of neurological immune-mediated disorders (dated by TCRdb to between 2018 and 2021). Study-level background: Of the approximately 34 multiple sclerosis patients, approximately 30 had relapsing-remitting MS and 3 had secondary progressive MS. The cohort included approximately 70 subjects: around 15 with HAM/TSP, some 35 with multiple sclerosis, and 20 or so healthy controls. The 106 TCR-beta libraries included longitudinal samples, technical triplicates and paired sorted CD4+ and CD8+ T-cell subsets alongside PBMC samples. Using UMI-based sequencing, the study compared peripheral blood TCR-beta repertoires from patients with HTLV-I-associated myelopathy (HAM/TSP), patients with multiple sclerosis, and healthy controls. Results and caveats for the whole study, not just this receptor: The MS cluster was not associated with any clinical or MRI features, and the authors stated that larger cohorts are needed. TCR clonal expansion was greatest in HAM/TSP patients and smallest in MS patients, who ranked below even healthy controls. In a phylogenetic analysis, the repertoires of 18 out of 34 MS patients fell into a single cluster of related CDR3 sequences, pointing to a possible signature at the repertoire level. Expanded clones from different subjects shared no identical CDR3 amino acid sequences, which suggests that TCR-beta repertoires were private in all groups.

CDR1 and CDR2 are drawn from the germline V gene: MDHEN, SYDVKM. From cysteine to phenylalanine, the CDR3 is 13 amino acids long. The entry retains the CDR3 DNA only, 39 bases that are in frame from base 1. Trimming at the junction amounts to 4 bases on V and 7 bases on J, and the germline ends lie 14 bases apart. For the unsorted PBMC libraries, 2 million PBMCs were stored in RNAlater at -80 degrees C until RNA extraction and were used to generate the libraries. The multiple sclerosis patients were enrolled in a US clinical protocol that evaluated disease progression with magnetic resonance imaging. Peripheral blood was subjected to Ficoll-Hypaque density gradient centrifugation to isolate PBMCs, which were then cryopreserved in liquid nitrogen.

The TCR comes from a man aged 50 to 59 with multiple sclerosis. Sequencing was carried out using PBMCs. The sequence links TRBV28 to TRBJ2-7; TRBD2 might be the D gene, on 6 matching bases. The sequenced DNA is TGTGCCAGCAGTTCCCTGCGGGGAGAAGAGCAGTACTTC. It codes for CASSSLRGEEQYF.